Shown below are 18 T cell receptor beta chains from a single sample sequenced in a study of T cells expressing NK-cell markers. TCRdb reanalyzed the 5' RACE reads and collapses them to one entry per CDR3 protein, without DNA. The listing contains over 250,000 distinct CDR3 sequences. The material sequenced was blood T cells: a sorted CD56 or NKG2C T cell subset, CD4+ or CD8+ T cells, or bulk PBMC T cells (not recorded which). The receptors shown here come from a woman between 18 and 69 years old in good health.

The chain links TRBV11-2 to TRBJ2-1; TCRdb gives TRBD1 as the D gene, but with no DNA this cannot be confirmed. This CDR3 comprises 14 residues. Germline V gene lookup returns CDR1 SGHAT and CDR2 FQNNGV. CDR3 sequence: CASSQPPGRYEQFF.

The rearrangement joins TRBV7-2 to TRBJ2-1; TCRdb calls TRBD2, which cannot be checked without DNA. The CDR3 sequence is 16 residues long. Germline V gene lookup returns CDR1 SGHTA and CDR2 FQGNSA. The CDR3 here is CASSPRLAAIYNEQFF.

The V and J genes are TRBV29-1 and TRBJ2-2; without DNA, the TCRdb call of TRBD1 cannot be checked. This CDR3 contains 13 residues. From germline, CDR1 is SQVTM and CDR2 ANQGSEA. The CDR3: CSVSRDSTGELFF.

The chain uses TRBV29-1 and TRBJ2-7; the D gene TCRdb calls, TRBD2, cannot be checked with no DNA. CDR3 size: 13 residues. Germline CDR1 reads SQVTM; CDR2 reads ANQGSEA. The CDR3 reads CSVVPSGTAEQYF.

The chain couples TRBV7-3 to TRBJ2-1; the TCRdb call, TRBD2, lacks DNA for checking. This CDR3 has 15 amino acids. CDR1 is SGHTA, CDR2 FQGTGA, per germline. This CDR3 reads CASRPPGLGSNEQFF. The full variable domain, in which reference TRBV7-3 and TRBJ2-1 provide the parts outside the CDR3, is GAGVSQTPSNKVTEKGKYVELRCDPISGHTALYWYRQSLGQGPEFLIYFQGTGAADDSGLPNDRFFAVRPEGSVSTLKIQRTERGDSAVYLCASRPPGLGSNEQFFGPGTRLTVL.

CDR3 residues: CASRTGITEAFF. This chain joins TRBV12-3 or TRBV12-4 and TRBJ1-1; TCRdb's assignment of TRBD1 cannot be checked, as there is no DNA. The CDR3 is made up of 12 amino acids.

V is TRBV7-3 and J is TRBJ2-2; TCRdb proposes TRBD1, but this gene call is untestable without DNA. Germline V lookup: CDR1 SGHTA, CDR2 FQGTGA. The length of the CDR3 is 15 residues. The CDR3 loop is CASSRQLSGTGELFF.

J is TRBJ2-2 and V is TRBV12-3 or TRBV12-4. The CDR3 runs 14 residues. CDR3 in amino acids: CASRLAGNTGELFF.

CDR3: CASSKARGGPGPYNEQFF. The chain joins TRBV21-1 to TRBJ2-1; the TCRdb call, TRBD1, lacks DNA for checking. TRBV21-1 is designated a pseudogene. The CDR3 is 18 residues long.

V usage is TRBV6-1 and J usage is TRBJ2-1; lacking DNA, the TRBD2 call made by TCRdb goes unchecked. Germline CDR1 MNHNS, CDR2 SASEGT. The CDR3 is 18 amino acids. CDR3 sequence reads: CASSVRLAGGPGADEQFF.

V and J are TRBV20-1 and TRBJ2-7; TCRdb's D call of TRBD2 is untestable without DNA. Germline CDR1 is DFQATT and CDR2 is SNEGSKA (reference sequence). CDR3 size: 17 residues. CDR3 loop: CSARTSGRSKSGYEQYF.

This rearrangement joins TRBV20-1 to TRBJ2-2. The CDR3 extends over 14 amino acids. The germline V gene encodes CDR1 DFQATT and CDR2 SNEGSKA (reference sequence). CDR3 loop: CSASYGTNTGELFF.

This chain links TRBV28 with TRBJ2-1; the D gene TCRdb calls, TRBD2, cannot be checked with no DNA. This CDR3 has 15 amino acids. Germline CDR1 and CDR2: MDHEN and SYDVKM. The CDR3 region is CASTHGTSGTHEQFF. The full variable domain, completed using reference TRBV28 and TRBJ2-1, is DVKVTQSSRYLVKRTGEKVFLECVQDMDHENMFWYRQDPGLGLRLIYFSYDVKMKEKGDIPEGYSVSREKKERFSLILESASTNQTSMYLCASTHGTSGTHEQFFGPGTRLTVL.

V gene TRBV2 combines with J gene TRBJ2-1; without DNA, the TCRdb call of TRBD2 cannot be checked. Germline CDR1 SNHLY, CDR2 FYNNEI. This CDR3 contains 16 residues. The CDR3 sequence is CASSLPPSGRANEQFF.

The chain is built from TRBV5-1 and TRBJ2-1; TCRdb's assignment of TRBD1 cannot be checked, as there is no DNA. The CDR3 is 14 amino acids. The V gene's germline CDR1 is SGHRS and CDR2 YFSETQ. The chain's CDR3 is CASSLPGQLGEQFF.

J is TRBJ1-2 and V is TRBV20-1; TCRdb's D call, TRBD1, is unchecked because there is no DNA. This CDR3 has 15 residues. Germline V CDR1 and CDR2: DFQATT, SNEGSKA (reference sequence). This chain's CDR3 is CSARDLAGTTYGYTF.

V and J are TRBV13 and TRBJ2-1; TCRdb designates TRBD2, a call that cannot be tested without DNA. The germline CDR1 and CDR2 sequences are PRHDT and FYEKMQ (reference sequence). The CDR3 is made up of 16 amino acids. This chain's CDR3 is CASSALGSGGTDEQFF.

The J gene is TRBJ2-7, the V gene TRBV18. The CDR3 extends over 13 amino acids. Germline loops: CDR1 KGHSH, CDR2 LQKENI. The CDR3: CASSLVISYEQYF.